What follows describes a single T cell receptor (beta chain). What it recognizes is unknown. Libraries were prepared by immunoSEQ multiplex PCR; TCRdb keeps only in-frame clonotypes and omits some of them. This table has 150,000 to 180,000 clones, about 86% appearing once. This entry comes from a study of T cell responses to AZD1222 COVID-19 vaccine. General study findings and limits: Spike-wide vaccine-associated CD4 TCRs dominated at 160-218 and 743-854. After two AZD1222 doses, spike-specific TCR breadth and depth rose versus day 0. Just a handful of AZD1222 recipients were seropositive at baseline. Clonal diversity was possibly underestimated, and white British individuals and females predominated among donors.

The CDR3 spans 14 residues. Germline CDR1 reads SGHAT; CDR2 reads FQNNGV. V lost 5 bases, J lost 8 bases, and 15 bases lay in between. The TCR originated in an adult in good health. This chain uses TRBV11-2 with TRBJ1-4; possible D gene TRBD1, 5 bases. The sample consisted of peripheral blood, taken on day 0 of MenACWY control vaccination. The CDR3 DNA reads TGTGCCAGCAGCCGGGGCCCTTCAGGGGAAAAACTGTTTTTT. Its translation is CASSRGPSGEKLFF.